Listed below are T cell receptor beta chains from one sample, sequenced in a study of T cell responses to AZD1222 COVID-19 vaccine. Only in-frame clones appear in the TCRdb table, and some are missing; sequencing was by immunoSEQ multiplex PCR. The sample consists of 130,000 to 150,000 clones, approximately 92% of them appearing once. This specimen consisted of peripheral blood, obtained on day 0 of AZD1222 vaccination. The source of these receptors is an adult in good health. The CDR3 runs from the conserved cysteine through the conserved F or W. A D gene is named only where the DNA matches it firmly. Not all rows give a size; the values are once, few, many and, for expanded clones, a class.

V	J	D	size	CDR3	DNA
TRBV4-2	TRBJ1-1	.	medium-sized	CASSQGGMNTEAFF	TGTGCCAGCAGCCAAGGGGGCATGAACACTGAAGCTTTCTTT
TRBV2	TRBJ1-3	.	.	CASSEISSGNTIYF	TGTGCCAGCAGTGAAATTAGCTCTGGAAACACCATATATTTT
TRBV21-1	TRBJ1-5	.	.	CASSKAEAGGHQPQHF	TGTGCCAGCAGCAAAGCGGAGGCAGGGGGCCATCAGCCCCAGCATTTT
TRBV18	TRBJ2-5	.	.	CASSPAGHQETQYF	TGTGCCAGCTCACCGGCGGGGCATCAAGAGACCCAGTACTTC
TRBV12-3/TRBV12-4	TRBJ2-7	.	.	CASSLMGAYEQYF	TGTGCCAGCAGTTTGATGGGGGCCTACGAGCAGTACTTC
TRBV5-4	TRBJ1-3	.	once	CASRSDSRAMDTIYF	TGTGCCAGCAGGTCGGACTCTCGGGCAATGGACACCATATATTTT
TRBV7-7	TRBJ2-5	.	.	CASSVGQRHQETQYF	TGTGCCAGCAGCGTGGGTCAACGGCACCAAGAGACCCAGTACTTC
TRBV6-5	TRBJ1-5	.	.	CASSHGGYNQPQHF	TGTGCCAGCAGTCACGGGGGATACAATCAGCCCCAGCATTTT
TRBV30	TRBJ1-5	TRBD1	.	CAWSEDRNQPQHF	TGTGCCTGGAGCGAGGACAGGAACCAGCCCCAGCATTTT
TRBV2	TRBJ1-6	.	.	CASSAVRDGGSPLHF	TGTGCCAGCAGCGCCGTCAGGGACGGGGGTTCACCCCTCCACTTT
TRBV28	TRBJ2-1	TRBD2	once	CATFKSGTSYNEQFF	TGTGCCACCTTTAAGAGCGGGACCTCCTACAATGAGCAGTTCTTC
TRBV30	TRBJ2-2	TRBD2	.	CAWSVNRAGVIWDGELFF	TGTGCCTGGAGTGTAAACCGAGCGGGAGTAATATGGGACGGGGAGCTGTTTTTT
TRBV7-8	TRBJ1-5	.	once	CASSLARVGNQPQHF	TGTGCCAGCAGCTTAGCCAGGGTTGGCAATCAGCCCCAGCATTTT
TRBV5-1	TRBJ2-7	.	.	CASSPRTLSYEQYF	TGCGCCAGCAGTCCAAGGACCCTATCCTACGAGCAGTACTTC
TRBV24-1	TRBJ1-1	.	.	CATSGVTGNTEAFF	TGTGCCACCAGTGGGGTTACAGGGAACACTGAAGCTTTCTTT
TRBV19	TRBJ1-5	TRBD1	.	CASGTGSFQPQHF	TGTGCCAGTGGGACAGGGTCGTTCCAGCCCCAGCATTTT
TRBV6-5	TRBJ2-7	.	few	CASSPRQPPYEQYF	TGTGCCAGCAGTCCCCGACAGCCACCCTACGAGCAGTACTTC
TRBV7-3	TRBJ1-1	.	.	CASSLRRGTEAFF	TGTGCCAGCAGCTTACGTAGGGGGACTGAAGCTTTCTTT
TRBV3-1/TRBV3-2	TRBJ1-1	.	once	CASSAWGNTEAFF	TGTGCCAGCAGCGCGTGGGGGAACACTGAAGCTTTCTTT
TRBV29-1	TRBJ1-1	TRBD1	.	CSATTGTNTEAFF	TGCAGCGCCACGACAGGGACGAACACTGAAGCTTTCTTT
TRBV15	TRBJ2-1	.	.	CATSRLREAGYEQFF	TGTGCCACCAGCAGACTGAGGGAGGCGGGGTATGAGCAGTTCTTC
TRBV6-5	TRBJ2-7	TRBD2	.	CASTSGRLHEQYF	TGTGCCAGCACTAGCGGGAGGCTCCACGAGCAGTACTTC
TRBV4-3	TRBJ2-7	TRBD2	.	CASSPGPSGYEQYF	TGCGCCAGCAGCCCTGGGCCTAGCGGCTACGAGCAGTACTTC
TRBV7-8	TRBJ1-2	TRBD1	.	CASSPKGTGGASIGGYTF	TGTGCCAGCAGCCCGAAAGGGACAGGGGGCGCCTCTATCGGTGGCTACACCTTC
TRBV2	TRBJ2-1	TRBD2	.	CASSEVFGESEAGVWNEQFF	TGTGCCAGCAGTGAAGTTTTTGGGGAAAGCGAAGCGGGAGTTTGGAATGAGCAGTTCTTC
TRBV7-8	TRBJ2-7	TRBD2	.	CASSAGRREGYEQYF	TGTGCCAGCAGCGCCGGGCGCAGGGAGGGTTACGAGCAGTACTTC
TRBV5-4	TRBJ2-5	.	.	CASSPQTGSQETQYF	TGTGCCAGCAGCCCACAAACAGGGTCACAAGAGACCCAGTACTTC
TRBV13	TRBJ2-4	.	.	CASSLVKNIQYF	TGTGCCAGCAGCTTAGTCAAAAACATTCAGTACTTC
TRBV5-4	TRBJ1-5	.	.	CASSQDGGFGNQPQHF	TGTGCCAGCAGCCAGGACGGAGGGTTCGGCAATCAGCCCCAGCATTTT
TRBV30	TRBJ1-1	.	.	CAWTPYGAQSTEAFF	TGTGCCTGGACGCCGTATGGGGCCCAGAGCACTGAAGCTTTCTTT
TRBV29-1	TRBJ2-1	.	.	CSILAESSYNEQFF	TGCAGCATATTAGCCGAAAGCTCCTACAATGAGCAGTTCTTC
TRBV5-4	TRBJ2-3	TRBD2	.	CASSFLIAGDTQYF	TGTGCCAGCAGCTTTTTAATAGCGGGGGATACGCAGTATTTT
TRBV3-1/TRBV3-2	TRBJ2-1	TRBD2	.	CASSQDLSGSDEQFF	TGTGCCAGCAGCCAAGATCTGAGCGGGAGCGATGAGCAGTTCTTC
TRBV5-4	TRBJ2-2	TRBD1	.	CASSFPISPGTGPGELFF	TGTGCCAGCAGCTTCCCCATCTCACCCGGGACAGGGCCCGGGGAGCTGTTTTTT
TRBV7-9	TRBJ1-1	.	once	CASSAGREAFF	TGTGCCAGCAGCGCCGGCCGTGAAGCTTTCTTT
TRBV19	TRBJ2-7	.	.	CASSIRGYEQYF	TGTGCCAGTAGTATTCGAGGGTACGAGCAGTACTTC
TRBV28	TRBJ1-1	.	.	CASSLGGNTEAFF	TGTGCCAGCAGTTTGGGGGGGAACACTGAAGCTTTCTTT
TRBV11-2	TRBJ2-1	TRBD2	.	CASSLESWREYEQFF	TGTGCCAGCAGCTTAGAAAGTTGGCGGGAGTATGAGCAGTTCTTC
TRBV9	TRBJ1-2	.	.	CASSVDYKGGYTF	TGTGCCAGCAGCGTAGACTATAAGGGAGGCTACACCTTC
TRBV5-1	TRBJ2-3	.	.	CASSQPGKTDTQYF	TGCGCCAGCAGCCAGCCGGGAAAAACAGATACGCAGTATTTT
TRBV9	TRBJ1-6	.	.	CASSVAGTNSPLHF	TGTGCCAGCAGCGTAGCCGGGACCAATTCACCCCTCCACTTT
TRBV19	TRBJ1-5	.	.	CASGANSNQPQHF	TGTGCCAGTGGTGCTAATAGCAATCAGCCCCAGCATTTT
TRBV21-1	TRBJ1-2	.	.	CASSSQSGTGPLIYGYTF	TGTGCCAGCAGCTCCCAAAGCGGGACAGGGCCGTTGATTTATGGCTACACCTTC
TRBV28	TRBJ1-5	TRBD1	.	CASSFEGGQGEQPQHF	TGTGCCAGCAGTTTTGAGGGGGGACAGGGAGAACAGCCCCAGCATTTT
TRBV6-1	TRBJ2-1	.	.	CASSDLDRYNEQFF	TGTGCCAGCAGTGACCTTGACAGATACAATGAGCAGTTCTTC
TRBV27	TRBJ1-6	TRBD1	.	CASSWTGGSNSPLHF	TGTGCCAGCAGTTGGACAGGGGGCTCGAATTCACCCCTCCACTTT
TRBV28	TRBJ1-2	TRBD1	.	CASSYGQGWGYGYTF	TGTGCCAGCAGTTACGGACAGGGATGGGGCTATGGCTACACCTTC
TRBV7-6	TRBJ2-5	TRBD2	.	CASSLVGLAGGVQETQYF	TGTGCCAGCAGCTTAGTTGGCCTAGCGGGAGGGGTCCAAGAGACCCAGTACTTC
TRBV7-2	TRBJ2-5	TRBD2	.	CASSIAGVGETQYF	TGTGCCAGCAGCATAGCGGGAGTGGGGGAGACCCAGTACTTC
TRBV11-2	TRBJ2-7	TRBD1	.	CASSLVTGIVGDEQYF	TGTGCCAGCAGCTTAGTGACAGGGATCGTAGGCGACGAGCAGTACTTC
TRBV19	TRBJ1-2	.	.	CASSLALWEDGYTF	TGTGCCAGTAGTCTAGCCCTTTGGGAGGATGGCTACACCTTC
TRBV20-1	TRBJ1-5	TRBD1	.	CSASARGLGQPQHF	TGCAGTGCTAGTGCCAGGGGGCTTGGTCAGCCCCAGCATTTT
TRBV7-9	TRBJ2-7	.	.	CASSLGVNLGGLYSYEQYF	TGTGCCAGCAGCTTAGGGGTCAATCTCGGGGGACTTTACTCCTACGAGCAGTACTTC
TRBV6-5	TRBJ2-3	TRBD2	.	CAVTSGTDTQYF	TGTGCCGTGACTAGCGGCACAGATACGCAGTATTTT
TRBV4-2	TRBJ2-5	.	.	CASSQGGTQETQYF	TGTGCCAGCAGCCAAGGAGGGACGCAAGAGACCCAGTACTTC